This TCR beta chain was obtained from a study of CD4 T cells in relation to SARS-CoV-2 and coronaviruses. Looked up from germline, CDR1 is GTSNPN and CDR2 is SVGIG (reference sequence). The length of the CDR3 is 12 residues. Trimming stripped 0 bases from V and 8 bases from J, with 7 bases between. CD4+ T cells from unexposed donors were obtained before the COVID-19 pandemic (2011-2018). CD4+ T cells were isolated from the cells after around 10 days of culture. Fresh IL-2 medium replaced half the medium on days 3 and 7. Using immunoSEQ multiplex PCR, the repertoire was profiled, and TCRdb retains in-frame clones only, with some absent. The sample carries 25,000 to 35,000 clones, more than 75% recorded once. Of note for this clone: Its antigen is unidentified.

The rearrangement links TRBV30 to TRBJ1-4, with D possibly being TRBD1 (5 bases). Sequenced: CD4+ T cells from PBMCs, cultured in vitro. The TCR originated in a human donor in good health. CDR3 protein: CAWSVWDEKLFF. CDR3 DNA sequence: TGTGCCTGGAGTGTCTGGGACGAAAAACTGTTTTTT.